Listed below are T cell receptor beta chains from one sample, sequenced in a study of T cell changes during pregnancy in multiple sclerosis. The data were produced by immunoSEQ multiplex PCR, yet TCRdb's version contains in-frame clones alone and is incomplete. The data show about 22,000 clones, with about 89% seen just once and 0.6% to 0.7% held by the top ten. The specimen comprised CD4+ T cells from peripheral blood mononuclear cells, sampled in the third trimester of pregnancy. The receptors stem from a female donor in good health, enrolled as a control in a pregnancy study. Both conserved end residues are part of each CDR3. The D gene is left open where the match is weak. Not all rows give a size; the values are once, few, many and, for expanded clones, a class.

J gene: TRBJ2-1
D gene: TRBD2
clone size: .
V gene: TRBV7-9
CDR3 protein: CASSPSGLAGGNEQFF
CDR3 DNA: TGTGCCAGCAGCCCCTCGGGACTAGCGGGGGGGAATGAGCAGTTCTTC

J gene: TRBJ2-7
D gene: .
clone size: .
V gene: TRBV10-3
CDR3 protein: CAISESGGTRSEQYF
CDR3 DNA: TGTGCCATCAGTGAGTCTGGGGGGACGCGGAGCGAGCAGTACTTC

J gene: TRBJ1-1
D gene: TRBD1
clone size: .
V gene: TRBV6-5
CDR3 protein: CASSYGTTGMGTEAFF
CDR3 DNA: TGTGCCAGCAGTTACGGTACGACAGGGATGGGCACTGAAGCTTTCTTT

J gene: TRBJ2-7
D gene: TRBD2
clone size: .
V gene: TRBV28
CDR3 protein: CASSSPGLAKDEQYF
CDR3 DNA: TGTGCCAGCAGCTCACCGGGACTAGCCAAGGACGAGCAGTACTTC

J gene: TRBJ2-6
D gene: .
clone size: .
V gene: TRBV5-1
CDR3 protein: CASSLAGSSGANVLTF
CDR3 DNA: TGCGCCAGCAGCTTGGCGGGGTCCTCTGGGGCCAACGTCCTGACTTTC

J gene: TRBJ2-3
D gene: TRBD2
clone size: .
V gene: TRBV11-2
CDR3 protein: CANPGRDPRSLYF
CDR3 DNA: TGTGCCAACCCGGGGAGGGACCCCCGCAGTTTGTATTTT

J gene: TRBJ2-6
D gene: .
clone size: .
V gene: TRBV6-5
CDR3 protein: CASRQVGANVLTF
CDR3 DNA: TGTGCCAGTAGACAGGTCGGGGCCAACGTCCTGACTTTC

J gene: TRBJ2-7
D gene: .
clone size: .
V gene: TRBV4-2
CDR3 protein: CASSQEWLDATYEQYF
CDR3 DNA: TGTGCCAGCAGCCAAGAGTGGCTCGATGCCACCTACGAGCAGTACTTC

J gene: TRBJ2-7
D gene: .
clone size: .
V gene: TRBV25-1
CDR3 protein: CASRPGGAPYEQYF
CDR3 DNA: TGTGCCAGCAGGCCGGGGGGCGCCCCCTACGAGCAGTACTTC

J gene: TRBJ1-2
D gene: TRBD1
clone size: .
V gene: TRBV7-8
CDR3 protein: CASSLLTGGTAGYTF
CDR3 DNA: TGTGCCAGCAGCTTACTGACAGGGGGGACTGCTGGCTACACCTTC

J gene: TRBJ2-7
D gene: TRBD2
clone size: .
V gene: TRBV14
CDR3 protein: CASTLGLAGVYEQYF
CDR3 DNA: TGTGCCAGCACCCTGGGACTAGCGGGGGTCTACGAGCAGTACTTC

J gene: TRBJ2-1
D gene: TRBD1
clone size: .
V gene: TRBV10-3
CDR3 protein: CAISRGTASSYNEQFF
CDR3 DNA: TGTGCCATCAGTAGAGGGACAGCTAGCTCCTACAATGAGCAGTTCTTC

J gene: TRBJ1-5
D gene: TRBD1
clone size: .
V gene: TRBV6-5
CDR3 protein: CATDVTGGGQPQHF
CDR3 DNA: TGTGCCACCGATGTCACAGGGGGCGGGCAGCCCCAGCATTTT

J gene: TRBJ2-1
D gene: TRBD1
clone size: .
V gene: TRBV6-5
CDR3 protein: CATQRQGSSYNEQFF
CDR3 DNA: TGTGCCACCCAGAGACAGGGAAGCTCCTACAATGAGCAGTTCTTC

J gene: TRBJ2-3
D gene: .
clone size: few
V gene: TRBV4-1
CDR3 protein: CASSLIIAVVADTQYF
CDR3 DNA: TGCGCCAGCAGCCTCATCATAGCGGTGGTAGCAGATACGCAGTATTTT

J gene: TRBJ2-7
D gene: TRBD2
clone size: .
V gene: TRBV7-2
CDR3 protein: CASSLGGGALNEQYF
CDR3 DNA: TGTGCCAGCAGCTTAGGCGGGGGGGCCCTTAACGAGCAGTACTTC

J gene: TRBJ1-5
D gene: .
clone size: .
V gene: TRBV6-1
CDR3 protein: CASSQGWSNQPQHF
CDR3 DNA: TGTGCCAGCAGCCAGGGATGGAGCAATCAGCCCCAGCATTTT

J gene: TRBJ2-1
D gene: TRBD1
clone size: .
V gene: TRBV29-1
CDR3 protein: CSVGDRALYNEQFF
CDR3 DNA: TGCAGCGTTGGAGACAGGGCCCTATACAATGAGCAGTTCTTC

J gene: TRBJ1-1
D gene: .
clone size: .
V gene: TRBV5-1
CDR3 protein: CASSLATGPTEAFF
CDR3 DNA: TGCGCCAGCAGCTTAGCCACAGGGCCCACTGAAGCTTTCTTT

J gene: TRBJ2-5
D gene: .
clone size: .
V gene: TRBV5-1
CDR3 protein: CASRRGVQEGETQYF
CDR3 DNA: TGCGCCAGCAGACGGGGCGTACAGGAGGGAGAGACCCAGTACTTC

J gene: TRBJ1-1
D gene: TRBD1
clone size: .
V gene: TRBV6-6
CDR3 protein: CASRSGTANTEAFF
CDR3 DNA: TGTGCCAGCAGATCGGGGACAGCTAACACTGAAGCTTTCTTT

J gene: TRBJ2-2
D gene: .
clone size: .
V gene: TRBV18
CDR3 protein: CASSRDEETGELFF
CDR3 DNA: TGTGCCAGCTCACGAGATGAGGAAACCGGGGAGCTGTTTTTT

J gene: TRBJ1-2
D gene: TRBD1
clone size: .
V gene: TRBV28
CDR3 protein: CASTTGQGSGYTF
CDR3 DNA: TGTGCCAGCACTACCGGACAGGGAAGTGGCTACACCTTC

J gene: TRBJ2-7
D gene: .
clone size: .
V gene: TRBV5-1
CDR3 protein: CASSLDYYEQYF
CDR3 DNA: TGCGCCAGCAGCTTGGATTACTACGAGCAGTACTTC

J gene: TRBJ1-1
D gene: TRBD1
clone size: .
V gene: TRBV27
CDR3 protein: CASSRGQGAPTEAFF
CDR3 DNA: TGTGCCAGCAGCCGCGGACAGGGGGCTCCCACTGAAGCTTTCTTT

J gene: TRBJ1-1
D gene: .
clone size: .
V gene: TRBV19
CDR3 protein: CASSSSGYNTEAFF
CDR3 DNA: TGTGCCAGTAGTAGCTCAGGGTATAACACTGAAGCTTTCTTT

J gene: TRBJ1-2
D gene: .
clone size: .
V gene: TRBV27
CDR3 protein: CASSSRQEANYGYTF
CDR3 DNA: TGTGCCAGCAGTTCTCGACAGGAGGCTAACTATGGCTACACCTTC

J gene: TRBJ1-2
D gene: .
clone size: .
V gene: TRBV5-1
CDR3 protein: CASSLGQMNYGYTF
CDR3 DNA: TGCGCCAGCAGCTTGGGACAGATGAACTATGGCTACACCTTC

J gene: TRBJ2-3
D gene: TRBD2
clone size: .
V gene: TRBV18
CDR3 protein: CASSPFRGDPQLTDTQYF
CDR3 DNA: TGTGCCAGCTCACCATTCCGGGGGGACCCACAACTCACAGATACGCAGTATTTT

J gene: TRBJ1-6
D gene: TRBD1
clone size: .
V gene: TRBV19
CDR3 protein: CASRLGTGGTLNSPLHF
CDR3 DNA: TGTGCCAGCCGACTCGGGACAGGGGGTACCCTTAATTCACCCCTCCACTTT

J gene: TRBJ2-1
D gene: TRBD2
clone size: once
V gene: TRBV5-4
CDR3 protein: CASSLGGVDPVSDNEQFF
CDR3 DNA: TGTGCCAGCAGTCTCGGGGGGGTTGACCCGGTGTCCGACAATGAGCAGTTCTTC

J gene: TRBJ1-6
D gene: .
clone size: .
V gene: TRBV5-1
CDR3 protein: CASSLGVPRSPLHF
CDR3 DNA: TGCGCCAGCAGCTTAGGGGTTCCCAGGTCACCCCTCCACTTT

J gene: TRBJ2-2
D gene: .
clone size: few
V gene: TRBV7-2
CDR3 protein: CASSLGQRSTGELFF
CDR3 DNA: TGTGCCAGCAGCCTCGGACAGAGGAGCACCGGGGAGCTGTTTTTT

J gene: TRBJ2-5
D gene: TRBD2
clone size: .
V gene: TRBV10-3
CDR3 protein: CAISGQPLAGSQETQYF
CDR3 DNA: TGTGCCATCAGTGGGCAACCACTAGCGGGGTCTCAAGAGACCCAGTACTTC

J gene: TRBJ2-1
D gene: TRBD2
clone size: .
V gene: TRBV7-9
CDR3 protein: CASSLIAGGPDNEQFF
CDR3 DNA: TGTGCCAGCAGCTTAATAGCGGGAGGGCCGGACAATGAGCAGTTCTTC

J gene: TRBJ1-4
D gene: .
clone size: .
V gene: TRBV5-4
CDR3 protein: CASSLEAGVREKLFF
CDR3 DNA: TGTGCCAGCAGCTTGGAAGCAGGGGTGCGTGAAAAACTGTTTTTT

J gene: TRBJ1-2
D gene: TRBD1
clone size: .
V gene: TRBV7-2
CDR3 protein: CASSSRQGEHYGYTF
CDR3 DNA: TGTGCCAGCAGCTCCCGACAGGGGGAGCACTATGGCTACACCTTC

J gene: TRBJ2-7
D gene: .
clone size: .
V gene: TRBV29-1
CDR3 protein: CSVDRGGTEPYEQYF
CDR3 DNA: TGCAGCGTTGATCGGGGGGGGACAGAACCCTACGAGCAGTACTTC

J gene: TRBJ2-3
D gene: TRBD2
clone size: .
V gene: TRBV5-1
CDR3 protein: CASSLTGTSGYTDTQYF
CDR3 DNA: TGCGCCAGCAGCTTAACCGGGACTAGCGGGTACACAGATACGCAGTATTTT

J gene: TRBJ1-5
D gene: .
clone size: once
V gene: TRBV7-3
CDR3 protein: CASSPLGPNQPQHF
CDR3 DNA: TGTGCCAGCAGCCCCCTTGGCCCCAATCAGCCCCAGCATTTT

J gene: TRBJ1-1
D gene: .
clone size: .
V gene: TRBV7-6
CDR3 protein: CASSLVRNTEAFF
CDR3 DNA: TGTGCCAGCAGCTTAGTCAGGAACACTGAAGCTTTCTTT

J gene: TRBJ2-3
D gene: .
clone size: .
V gene: TRBV27
CDR3 protein: CASSRGQSTDTQYF
CDR3 DNA: TGTGCCAGCAGCCGAGGACAGAGCACAGATACGCAGTATTTT

J gene: TRBJ2-7
D gene: TRBD1
clone size: .
V gene: TRBV7-2
CDR3 protein: CASSLGTGPTLEQYF
CDR3 DNA: TGTGCCAGCAGCTTAGGGACAGGACCCACCCTGGAGCAGTACTTC

J gene: TRBJ1-1
D gene: .
clone size: .
V gene: TRBV14
CDR3 protein: CASSRQENTEAFF
CDR3 DNA: TGTGCCAGCAGCCGACAGGAAAACACTGAAGCTTTCTTT

J gene: TRBJ1-2
D gene: .
clone size: few
V gene: TRBV5-4
CDR3 protein: CASSRTGGWGYTF
CDR3 DNA: TGTGCCAGCAGCCGAACGGGGGGCTGGGGCTACACCTTC

J gene: TRBJ2-5
D gene: .
clone size: .
V gene: TRBV7-9
CDR3 protein: CASSLKGGRLLQGETQYF
CDR3 DNA: TGTGCCAGCAGCTTAAAGGGGGGGCGGCTACTCCAGGGGGAGACCCAGTACTTC

J gene: TRBJ1-4
D gene: .
clone size: .
V gene: TRBV14
CDR3 protein: CASSGYRANEKLFF
CDR3 DNA: TGTGCCAGCAGCGGTTACAGAGCCAATGAAAAACTGTTTTTT

J gene: TRBJ1-1
D gene: TRBD1
clone size: .
V gene: TRBV7-2
CDR3 protein: CASSGQALNTEAFF
CDR3 DNA: TGTGCCAGCAGCGGACAGGCCTTGAACACTGAAGCTTTCTTT

J gene: TRBJ2-7
D gene: TRBD2
clone size: .
V gene: TRBV11-1
CDR3 protein: CASSPGWASGTSYEQYF
CDR3 DNA: TGTGCCAGCAGCCCCGGATGGGCTAGCGGGACCTCCTACGAGCAGTACTTC

J gene: TRBJ2-7
D gene: .
clone size: .
V gene: TRBV7-3
CDR3 protein: CASSLTVGSHYEQYF
CDR3 DNA: TGTGCCAGCAGCTTAACGGTGGGCAGCCACTACGAGCAGTACTTC

J gene: TRBJ2-5
D gene: .
clone size: .
V gene: TRBV18
CDR3 protein: CASSPPEHPPASETQYF
CDR3 DNA: TGTGCCAGCTCACCACCGGAGCACCCCCCGGCTTCTGAGACCCAGTACTTC

J gene: TRBJ2-7
D gene: TRBD2
clone size: .
V gene: TRBV29-1
CDR3 protein: CSVRLAGSSYEQYF
CDR3 DNA: TGCAGCGTCAGACTAGCGGGGAGCTCCTACGAGCAGTACTTC

J gene: TRBJ2-5
D gene: .
clone size: .
V gene: TRBV14
CDR3 protein: CASSTSETQYF
CDR3 DNA: TGTGCCAGCAGCACTTCGGAGACCCAGTACTTC

J gene: TRBJ1-1
D gene: TRBD1
clone size: .
V gene: TRBV18
CDR3 protein: CASSQTGGAPGTEAFF
CDR3 DNA: TGTGCCAGCTCACAGACAGGGGGCGCCCCTGGCACTGAAGCTTTCTTT

J gene: TRBJ1-3
D gene: TRBD1
clone size: .
V gene: TRBV18
CDR3 protein: CASSLPRGSSGNTIYF
CDR3 DNA: TGTGCCAGCTCACTCCCCAGGGGGTCCTCTGGAAACACCATATATTTT

J gene: TRBJ1-3
D gene: .
clone size: .
V gene: TRBV12-1
CDR3 protein: CASSLPGDHGNTIYF
CDR3 DNA: TGTGCCAGCAGCTTACCAGGGGATCATGGAAACACCATATATTTT

J gene: TRBJ2-5
D gene: .
clone size: .
V gene: TRBV15
CDR3 protein: CATSSQLAGETQYF
CDR3 DNA: TGTGCCACCAGCAGCCAACTAGCCGGGGAGACCCAGTACTTC

J gene: TRBJ2-3
D gene: TRBD2
clone size: .
V gene: TRBV5-1
CDR3 protein: CASSSIAGEADTQYF
CDR3 DNA: TGCGCCAGCAGCTCCATAGCGGGGGAGGCAGATACGCAGTATTTT